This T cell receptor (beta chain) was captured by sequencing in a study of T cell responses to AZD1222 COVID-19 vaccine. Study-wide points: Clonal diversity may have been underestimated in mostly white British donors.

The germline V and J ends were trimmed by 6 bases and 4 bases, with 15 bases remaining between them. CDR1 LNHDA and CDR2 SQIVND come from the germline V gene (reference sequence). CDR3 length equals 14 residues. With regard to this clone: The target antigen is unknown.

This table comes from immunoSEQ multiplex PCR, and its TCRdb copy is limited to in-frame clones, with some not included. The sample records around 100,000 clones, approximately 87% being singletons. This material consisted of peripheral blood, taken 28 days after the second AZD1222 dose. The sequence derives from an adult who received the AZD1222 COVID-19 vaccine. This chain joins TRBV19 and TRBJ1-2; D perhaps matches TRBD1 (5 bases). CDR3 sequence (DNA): TGTGCCAGTAGGAAGATCGGGGGACCCTATGGCTACACCTTC. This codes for CASRKIGGPYGYTF.